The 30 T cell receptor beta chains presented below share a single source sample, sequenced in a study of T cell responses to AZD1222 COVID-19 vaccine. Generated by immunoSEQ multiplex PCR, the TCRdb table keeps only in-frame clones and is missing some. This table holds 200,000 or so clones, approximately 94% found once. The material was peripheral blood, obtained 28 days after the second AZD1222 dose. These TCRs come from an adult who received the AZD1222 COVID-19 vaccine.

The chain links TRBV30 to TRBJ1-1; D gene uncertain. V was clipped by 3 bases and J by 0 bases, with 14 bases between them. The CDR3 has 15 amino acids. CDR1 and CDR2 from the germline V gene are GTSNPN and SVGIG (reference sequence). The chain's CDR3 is CAWRRLLIMNTEAFF. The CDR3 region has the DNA TGTGCCTGGAGAAGGCTGCTGATCATGAACACTGAAGCTTTCTTT.

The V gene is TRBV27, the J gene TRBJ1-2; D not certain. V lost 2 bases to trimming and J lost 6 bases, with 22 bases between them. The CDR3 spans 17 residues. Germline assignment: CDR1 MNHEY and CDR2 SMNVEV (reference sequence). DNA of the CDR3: TGTGCCAGCAGTTTAGGGCCCCCCGCAGGCGGAATAGATGGCTACACCTTC. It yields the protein CASSLGPPAGGIDGYTF.

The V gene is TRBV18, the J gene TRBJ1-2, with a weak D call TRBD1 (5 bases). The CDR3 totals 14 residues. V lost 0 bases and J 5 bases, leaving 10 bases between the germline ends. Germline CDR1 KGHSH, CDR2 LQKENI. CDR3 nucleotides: TGTGCCAGCTCACCACCCCAGGGAAGGTATGGCTACACCTTC. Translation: CASSPPQGRYGYTF.

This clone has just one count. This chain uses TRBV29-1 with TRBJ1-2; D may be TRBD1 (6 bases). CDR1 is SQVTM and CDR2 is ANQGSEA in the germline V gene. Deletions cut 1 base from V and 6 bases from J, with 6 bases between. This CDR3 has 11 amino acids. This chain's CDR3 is CSVEGTDGYTF. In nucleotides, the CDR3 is TGCAGCGTTGAAGGGACAGATGGCTACACCTTC.

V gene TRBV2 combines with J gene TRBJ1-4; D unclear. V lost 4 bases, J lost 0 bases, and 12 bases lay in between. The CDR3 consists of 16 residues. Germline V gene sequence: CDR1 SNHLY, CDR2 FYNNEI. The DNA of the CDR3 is TGTGCCAGCAGTGCGGGCAGGTTTGCAACTAATGAAAAACTGTTTTTT. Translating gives CASSAGRFATNEKLFF.

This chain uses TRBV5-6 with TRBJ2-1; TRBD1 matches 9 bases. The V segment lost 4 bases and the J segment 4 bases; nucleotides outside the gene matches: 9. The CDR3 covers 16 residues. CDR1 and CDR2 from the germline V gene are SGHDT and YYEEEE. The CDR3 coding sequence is TGTGCCAGCAGCGACGCCGGGACAGGGACATACAATGAGCAGTTCTTC. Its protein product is CASSDAGTGTYNEQFF.

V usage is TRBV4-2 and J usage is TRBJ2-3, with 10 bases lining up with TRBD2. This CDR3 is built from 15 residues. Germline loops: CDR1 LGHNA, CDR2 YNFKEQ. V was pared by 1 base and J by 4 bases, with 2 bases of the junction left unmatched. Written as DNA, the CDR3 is TGTGCCAGCAGCCAAGGAAGCGGGGGGGCAGATACGCAGTATTTT. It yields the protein CASSQGSGGADTQYF.

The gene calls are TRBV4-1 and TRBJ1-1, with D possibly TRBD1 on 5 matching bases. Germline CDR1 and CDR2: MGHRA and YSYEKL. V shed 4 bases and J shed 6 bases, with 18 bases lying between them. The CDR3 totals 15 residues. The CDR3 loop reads CASSPGGGQGSEAFF. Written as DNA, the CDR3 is TGCGCCAGCAGCCCAGGCGGCGGGCAGGGTTCTGAAGCTTTCTTT.

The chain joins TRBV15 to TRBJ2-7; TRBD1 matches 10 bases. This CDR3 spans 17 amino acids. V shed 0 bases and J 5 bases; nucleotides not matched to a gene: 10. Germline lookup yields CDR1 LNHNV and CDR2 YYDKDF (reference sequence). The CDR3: CATSRESGGQGGHEQYF. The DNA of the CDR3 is TGTGCCACCAGCAGAGAATCGGGTGGACAGGGGGGCCACGAGCAGTACTTC.

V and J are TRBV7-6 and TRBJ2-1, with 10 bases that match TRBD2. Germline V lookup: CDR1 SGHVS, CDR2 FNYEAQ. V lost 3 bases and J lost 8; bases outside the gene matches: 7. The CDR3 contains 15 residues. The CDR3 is CASSLASGGVYEQFF. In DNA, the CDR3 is TGTGCCAGCAGCTTGGCCAGCGGGGGGGTCTATGAGCAGTTCTTC.

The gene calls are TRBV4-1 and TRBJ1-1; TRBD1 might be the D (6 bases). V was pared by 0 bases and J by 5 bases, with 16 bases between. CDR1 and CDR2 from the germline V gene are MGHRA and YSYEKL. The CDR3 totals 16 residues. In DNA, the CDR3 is TGCGCCAGCAGCCAAGACGCAGGGGTGGGATTGACTGAAGCTTTCTTT. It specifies CASSQDAGVGLTEAFF.

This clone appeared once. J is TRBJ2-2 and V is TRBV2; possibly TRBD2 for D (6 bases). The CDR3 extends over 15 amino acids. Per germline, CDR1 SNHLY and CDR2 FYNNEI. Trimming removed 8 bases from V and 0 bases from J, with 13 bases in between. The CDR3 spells CASLAGSSNTGELFF. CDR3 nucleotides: TGTGCCAGCTTGGCGGGGAGCTCGAACACCGGGGAGCTGTTTTTT. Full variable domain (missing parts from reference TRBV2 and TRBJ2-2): EPEVTQTPSHQVTQMGQEVILRCVPISNHLYFYWYRQILGQKVEFLVSFYNNEISEKSEIFDDQFSVERPDGSNFTLKIRSTKLEDSAMYFCASLAGSSNTGELFFGEGSRLTVL.

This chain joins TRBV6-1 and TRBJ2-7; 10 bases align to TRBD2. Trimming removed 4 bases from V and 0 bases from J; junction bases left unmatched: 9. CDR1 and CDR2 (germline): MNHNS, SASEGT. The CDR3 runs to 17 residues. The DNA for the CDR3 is TGTGCCAGCAGTGCTGACCCTAGCGGGGGTTTCTCCTACGAGCAGTACTTC. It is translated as CASSADPSGGFSYEQYF.

CDR3 in amino acids: CASSLEGANTEAFF. As DNA, the CDR3 is TGTGCCAGCAGCTTAGAAGGGGCGAACACTGAAGCTTTCTTT. The chain employs TRBV7-9 and TRBJ1-1, with D perhaps matching TRBD1 (5 bases). Germline values: CDR1 SEHNR, CDR2 FQNEAQ (reference sequence). The CDR3 is made up of 14 amino acids. The V end lost 1 base, the J end lost 1 base, and 7 bases lay between the germline ends.

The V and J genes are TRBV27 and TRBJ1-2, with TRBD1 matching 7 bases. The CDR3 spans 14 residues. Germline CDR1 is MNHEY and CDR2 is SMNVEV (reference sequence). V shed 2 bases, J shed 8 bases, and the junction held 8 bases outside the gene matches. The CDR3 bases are TGTGCCAGCAGTTTAACGCACAGGGGAGCCGGCTACACCTTC. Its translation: CASSLTHRGAGYTF.

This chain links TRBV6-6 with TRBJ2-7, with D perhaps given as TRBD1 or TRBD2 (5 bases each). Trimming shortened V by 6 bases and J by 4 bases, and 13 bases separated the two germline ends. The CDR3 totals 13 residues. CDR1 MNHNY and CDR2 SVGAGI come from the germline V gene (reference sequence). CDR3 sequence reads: CASRNRDRYEQYF. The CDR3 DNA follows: TGTGCCAGCAGGAACCGGGACCGATACGAGCAGTACTTC.

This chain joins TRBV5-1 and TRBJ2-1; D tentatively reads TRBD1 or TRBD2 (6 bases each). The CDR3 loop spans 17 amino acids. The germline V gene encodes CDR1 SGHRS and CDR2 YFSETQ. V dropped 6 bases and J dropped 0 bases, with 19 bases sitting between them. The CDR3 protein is CASTRSRGLSSYNEQFF. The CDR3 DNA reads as TGCGCCAGCACCCGCTCCCGGGGGCTTAGCTCCTACAATGAGCAGTTCTTC.

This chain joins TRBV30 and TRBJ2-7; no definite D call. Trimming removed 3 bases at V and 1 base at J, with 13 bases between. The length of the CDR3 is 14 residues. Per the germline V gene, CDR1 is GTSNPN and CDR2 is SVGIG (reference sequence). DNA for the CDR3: TGTGCCTGGAGGTTGACGGGCCCTTCCTACGAGCAGTACTTC. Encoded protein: CAWRLTGPSYEQYF.

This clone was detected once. The CDR3 region has the DNA TGTGCCAGCAGCCCCCAAAGAGGGCAGGGGACAGCGATATTAAACTATGGCTACACCTTC. It yields the protein CASSPQRGQGTAILNYGYTF. This rearrangement joins TRBV21-1 to TRBJ1-2; the table assigns TRBD1, which was not confirmed against the DNA. TRBV21-1 corresponds to a pseudogene. The CDR3 is made up of 20 amino acids.

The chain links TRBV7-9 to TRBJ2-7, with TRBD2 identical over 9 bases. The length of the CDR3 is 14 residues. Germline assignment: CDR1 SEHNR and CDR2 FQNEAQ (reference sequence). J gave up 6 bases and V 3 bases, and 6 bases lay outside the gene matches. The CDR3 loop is CASSFGGGAREQYF. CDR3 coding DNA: TGTGCCAGCAGCTTTGGCGGGGGGGCCCGCGAGCAGTACTTC.

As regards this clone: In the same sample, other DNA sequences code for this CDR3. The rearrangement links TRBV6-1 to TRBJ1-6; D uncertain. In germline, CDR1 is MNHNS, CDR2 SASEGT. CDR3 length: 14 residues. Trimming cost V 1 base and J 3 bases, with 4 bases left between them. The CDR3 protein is CASSEGDYNSPLHF. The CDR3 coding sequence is TGTGCCAGCAGTGAAGGAGACTATAATTCACCCCTCCACTTT.

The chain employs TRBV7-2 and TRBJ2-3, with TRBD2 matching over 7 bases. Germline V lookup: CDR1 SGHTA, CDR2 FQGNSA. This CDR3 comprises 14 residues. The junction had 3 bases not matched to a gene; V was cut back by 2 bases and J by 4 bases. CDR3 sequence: CASSLMAGADTQYF. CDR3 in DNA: TGTGCCAGCAGCTTAATGGCGGGGGCAGATACGCAGTATTTT.

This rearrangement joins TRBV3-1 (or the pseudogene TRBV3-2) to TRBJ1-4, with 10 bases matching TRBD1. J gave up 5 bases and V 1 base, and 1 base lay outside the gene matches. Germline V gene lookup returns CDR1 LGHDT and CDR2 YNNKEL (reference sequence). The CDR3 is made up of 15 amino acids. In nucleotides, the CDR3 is TGTGCCAGCAGCCAAGGGGGACAGGGGAATGAAAAACTGTTTTTT. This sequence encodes CASSQGGQGNEKLFF.

CDR3 nucleotides: TGTGCCAGCAGCTTAAGTCTTTCCTCTGGAAACACCATATATTTT. It specifies CASSLSLSSGNTIYF. The J gene is TRBJ1-3, the V gene TRBV7-8; D gene uncertain. The V gene's germline CDR1 is SGHVS and CDR2 FQNEAQ. Trimming shortened V by 2 bases and J by 0 bases, and 8 bases separated the two germline ends. The CDR3 runs 15 residues.

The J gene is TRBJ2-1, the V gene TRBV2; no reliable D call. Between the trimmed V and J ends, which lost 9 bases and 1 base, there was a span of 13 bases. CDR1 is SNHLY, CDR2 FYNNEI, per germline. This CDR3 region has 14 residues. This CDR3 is CARGSFTSYNEQFF. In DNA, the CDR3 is TGTGCCAGGGGGTCTTTTACTTCCTACAATGAGCAGTTCTTC.

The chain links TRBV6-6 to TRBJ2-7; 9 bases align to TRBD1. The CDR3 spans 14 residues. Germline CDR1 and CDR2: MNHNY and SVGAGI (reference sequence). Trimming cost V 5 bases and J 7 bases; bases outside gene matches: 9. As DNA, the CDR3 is TGTGCCAGCAGTAACAGGGGGCTTACCGAAGAGCAGTACTTC. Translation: CASSNRGLTEEQYF.

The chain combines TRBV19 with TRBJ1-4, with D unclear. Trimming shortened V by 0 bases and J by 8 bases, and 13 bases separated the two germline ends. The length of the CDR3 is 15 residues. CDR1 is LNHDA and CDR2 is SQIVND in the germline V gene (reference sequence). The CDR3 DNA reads TGTGCCAGTAGTATAGATCTCCTGGCACCCGAAAAACTGTTTTTT. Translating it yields CASSIDLLAPEKLFF.

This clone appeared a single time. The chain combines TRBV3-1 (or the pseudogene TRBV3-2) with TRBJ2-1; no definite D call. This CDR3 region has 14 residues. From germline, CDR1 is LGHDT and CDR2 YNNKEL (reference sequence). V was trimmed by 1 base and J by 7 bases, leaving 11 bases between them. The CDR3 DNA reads TGTGCCAGCAGCCAAGCTGCGGCCGGGAATGAGCAGTTCTTC. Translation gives CASSQAAAGNEQFF.

CDR3: CASSVASGELFF. The CDR3 DNA is TGTGCCAGCAGCGTAGCTAGCGGGGAGCTGTTTTTT. The rearrangement links TRBV9 to TRBJ2-2; D unclear. CDR3 length equals 12 residues. CDR1 and CDR2 from the germline V gene are SGDLS and YYNGEE. Trimming took 0 bases from V and 7 from J, leaving 4 bases between them.

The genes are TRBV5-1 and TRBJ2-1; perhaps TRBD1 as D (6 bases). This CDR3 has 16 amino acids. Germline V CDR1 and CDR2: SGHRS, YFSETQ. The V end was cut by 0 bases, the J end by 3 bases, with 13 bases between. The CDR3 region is CASSLGDIGGYNEQFF. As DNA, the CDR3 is TGCGCCAGCAGCTTGGGGGACATTGGCGGCTACAATGAGCAGTTCTTC.